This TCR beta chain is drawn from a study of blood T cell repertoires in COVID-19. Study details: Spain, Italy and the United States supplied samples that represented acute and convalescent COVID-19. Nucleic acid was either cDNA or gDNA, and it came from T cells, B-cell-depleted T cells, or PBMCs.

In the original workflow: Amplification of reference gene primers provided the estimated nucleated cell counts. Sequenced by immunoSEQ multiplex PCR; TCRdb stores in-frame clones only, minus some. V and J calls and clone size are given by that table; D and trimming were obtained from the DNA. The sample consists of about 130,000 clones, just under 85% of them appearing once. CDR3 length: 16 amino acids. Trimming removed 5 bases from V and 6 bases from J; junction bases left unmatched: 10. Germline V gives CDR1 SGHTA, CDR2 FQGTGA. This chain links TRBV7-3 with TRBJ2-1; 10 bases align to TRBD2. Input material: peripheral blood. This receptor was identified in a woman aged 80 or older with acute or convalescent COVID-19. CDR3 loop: CASSHRTSGAPNEQFF. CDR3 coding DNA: TGTGCCAGCAGCCACCGGACTAGCGGCGCCCCCAATGAGCAGTTCTTC.